A selection of T cell receptor beta chains follows, all from one sample in a study of T cell changes during pregnancy in multiple sclerosis. Assay used: immunoSEQ multiplex PCR; TCRdb lists only in-frame clones, some missing. The repertoire has fewer than 65,000 clones, about nine tenths of them found once; the top ten carry roughly a tenth. The material sequenced was CD8+ T cells from peripheral blood mononuclear cells, taken after pregnancy. These receptor sequences come from a female donor with multiple sclerosis, enrolled in a pregnancy study. The conserved cysteine and the conserved F or W are not part of the CDR3 here.

J	length	V	CDR3
TRBJ2-7	15	TRBV28	ASSFNVERGTSYEQY
TRBJ1-2	10	TRBV29-1	SASSDHYGYT
TRBJ1-1	13	TRBV2	ASSFEQGMNTEAF
TRBJ2-2	13	TRBV4-1	ASSQRTENTGELF
TRBJ1-5	15	TRBV21-1	ASSIARGQYSNQPQH
TRBJ1-1	10	TRBV2	ASTSDRTEAF
TRBJ2-2	14	TRBV2	ASSDPGFENTGELF
TRBJ1-1	12	TRBV5-6	ASSSRTAPTEAF
TRBJ2-3	11	TRBV29-1	SVGGGDTDTQY
TRBJ1-5	10	TRBV11-2	ASSSSGQPQH
TRBJ2-3	17	TRBV7-3	ASSALPLIAGEVTDTQY
TRBJ2-7	18	TRBV28	ASSSHHRLAGGLYGYEQY
TRBJ1-5	11	TRBV11-2	ASSWTDQQPQH
TRBJ1-4	10	TRBV15	ATRGLDEKLF
TRBJ1-5	12	TRBV4-1	ASSHGGVDQPQH
TRBJ1-1	13	TRBV5-6	ASTSGFMVVTEAF
TRBJ2-7	13	TRBV6-5	ASSYLGTANYEQY
TRBJ1-2	12	TRBV6-5	ASTLGGAGYGYT
TRBJ2-1	10	TRBV11-2	ASSLVGGTQF
TRBJ1-2	15	TRBV5-8	ASILGSWTAANYGYT
TRBJ1-2	10	TRBV9	ASSVDRTGYT
.	13	TRBV4-1	ASSQKDRGIYEQY
TRBJ2-5	14	TRBV13	ASSNPLDRLQETQY
TRBJ1-4	12	TRBV13	ASSLGGQGGKLF
TRBJ2-6	13	TRBV7-9	ASSQGESGANVLT
TRBJ2-1	13	TRBV5-1	ASSLVGGSYNEQF
TRBJ2-7	10	TRBV6-5	ASSPDSTGQY
TRBJ2-5	9	TRBV2	ASNPPETQY
TRBJ2-1	13	TRBV7-3	ASSRAPGELNEQF
TRBJ2-5	13	TRBV10-2	ASSESGGTQETQY
TRBJ2-1	13	TRBV5-1	ASSLSEGTYNEQF